This record covers a single T cell receptor (beta chain). This CDR3 has 13 amino acids. After removal of 5 bases from V and 3 bases from J, the junction contained 1 base not matched to a gene. Germline V gene sequence: CDR1 SGHNT, CDR2 YYREEE (reference sequence). The record originates from a study of T cell changes during pregnancy in multiple sclerosis. Produced via immunoSEQ multiplex PCR; TCRdb's table is partial and in-frame only. The sample has approximately 61,000 clones, around 90% seen once; the top ten hold less than 2%. The TCR sequence derives from a female donor with multiple sclerosis, enrolled in a pregnancy study. The rearrangement links TRBV5-4 to TRBJ1-4; 7 bases are shared with TRBD1. This sample comprised peripheral blood, obtained in the first trimester of pregnancy. The CDR3 protein is CASSGTANEKLFF. The CDR3 coding sequence is TGTGCCAGCAGTGGGACAGCTAATGAAAAACTGTTTTTT. Combining the CDR3 with reference TRBV5-4 and TRBJ1-4 gives the whole variable domain ETGVTQSPTHLIKTRGQQVTLRCSSQSGHNTVSWYQQALGQGPQFIFQYYREEENGRGNFPPRFSGLQFPNYSSELNVNALELDDSALYLCASSGTANEKLFFGSGTQLSVL.